The 9 T cell receptor beta chains reported below all come from one sample, sequenced in a study of blood T cell dynamics during melanoma immunotherapy (dated by TCRdb to the early 2020s). The time point label, read with the paper, signifies: pre-treatment baseline. Libraries were built with the immunoSEQ multiplex PCR assay. In TCRdb, the immuneACCESS table is reduced to in-frame sequences with V and J assigned. These tables do not hold every clone; where another copy was compared, an unresolved V gene accounts for under half, and the others remain unexplained. This sample is represented by roughly 9,700 clones; around 85% of them were singletons. Around 10% of the sample goes to the ten largest clones. The starting material was blood, obtained from a patient treated with checkpoint blockade. All receptors derive from a human donor with melanoma.

The chain carries TRBV27 and TRBJ1-5, with D unclear. The V end was cut by 5 bases, the J end by 6 bases, with 11 bases between. CDR3 length equals 13 residues. Germline CDR1 MNHEY, CDR2 SMNVEV (reference sequence). CDR3 region: CASSLEEGQPQHF. CDR3 coding DNA: TGTGCCAGCAGTCTCGAGGAGGGTCAGCCCCAGCATTTT.

The V gene is TRBV5-4, the J gene TRBJ1-2; D is perhaps TRBD1 (5 bases). CDR3 length equals 17 residues. V was shortened by 4 bases and J by 4 bases, with 23 bases between the two germline ends. Germline values: CDR1 SGHNT, CDR2 YYREEE (reference sequence). Written as DNA, the CDR3 is TGTGCCAGCAGCCAAGATCTGAGGGGCGCGCAGGGCTATGGCTACACCTTC. It specifies CASSQDLRGAQGYGYTF.

The chain has TRBV7-9 and TRBJ2-7; the D call may be TRBD1 or TRBD2 (5 bases each). Trimming shortened V by 4 bases and J by 3 bases, and 19 bases separated the two germline ends. Germline assignment: CDR1 SEHNR and CDR2 FQNEAQ (reference sequence). CDR3 length equals 16 residues. In DNA, the CDR3 is TGTGCCAGCAGCTCGAATATCGGACGGGACCTCTACGAGCAGTACTTC. As protein: CASSSNIGRDLYEQYF. Supplemented by reference TRBV7-9 and TRBJ2-7, the full variable domain reads DTGVSQNPRHKITKRGQNVTFRCDPISEHNRLYWYRQTLGQGPEFLTYFQNEAQLEKSRLLSDRFSAERPKGSFSTLEIQRTEQGDSAMYLCASSSNIGRDLYEQYFGPGTRLTVT.

The chain carries TRBV5-1 and TRBJ2-7; TRBD1 or TRBD2 may be the D gene (6 bases each). Germline V gene lookup returns CDR1 SGHRS and CDR2 YFSETQ. V dropped 4 bases and J dropped 0 bases, with 14 bases sitting between them. The CDR3 has 15 residues. The CDR3 nucleotides read TGCGCCAGCAGCCCCGAGGGGGGCAGCTCCTACGAGCAGTACTTC. Its translation: CASSPEGGSSYEQYF.

About this clone itself: A read error may produce the germline difference seen at one junction end. This chain joins TRBV5-1 and TRBJ1-1, with D maybe TRBD1 (5 bases). The germline V gene has CDR1 SGHRS and CDR2 YFSETQ. The CDR3 has 14 amino acids. As DNA, the CDR3 is TGTGCCAGCAGCTTGCAGGGTCGGAACACTGAAGCTTTCTTT. Its translation: CASSLQGRNTEAFF.

As DNA, the CDR3 is TGTGCCAGCAGCGTCCGGCAGGGGGCCGACGAGCAGTACTTC. This codes for CASSVRQGADEQYF. The chain recombines TRBV9 with TRBJ2-7; 8 bases align to TRBD1. The junction had 6 bases not matched to a gene; V was cut back by 2 bases and J by 5 bases. Per the germline V gene, CDR1 is SGDLS and CDR2 is YYNGEE. The CDR3 has 14 residues.

The genes are TRBV25-1 and TRBJ1-1; a possible D gene is TRBD1 (6 bases). V shed 1 base and J shed 4 bases, with 13 bases lying between them. The CDR3 has 15 residues. From germline, CDR1 is MGHDK and CDR2 SYGVNS. Written as DNA, the CDR3 is TGTGCCAGCAGTGAATTTGGGGGGGGCGGCACTGAAGCTTTCTTT. Amino acid sequence: CASSEFGGGGTEAFF.

In the case of this clone: The sample carries other DNA sequences with the same CDR3. The chain couples TRBV5-1 to TRBJ1-1; TRBD1 might be the D (5 bases). The CDR3 has 13 residues. The V and J ends lost 2 bases and 2 bases respectively, with 7 bases between them. Germline V gives CDR1 SGHRS, CDR2 YFSETQ. In DNA, the CDR3 is TGCGCCAGCAGCTTAACAGGAAACACTGAAGCTTTCTTT. This gives the protein CASSLTGNTEAFF.

The CDR3 sequence: CASSLGVGTNTEAFF. The CDR3 region has the DNA TGCGCCAGCAGCTTAGGGGTGGGCACGAACACTGAAGCTTTCTTT. The chain is built from TRBV5-1 and TRBJ1-1, with D perhaps TRBD1 (5 bases). V dropped 2 bases and J dropped 1 base, with 12 bases sitting between them. The CDR3 consists of 15 residues. The germline V gene encodes CDR1 SGHRS and CDR2 YFSETQ.